These T cell receptor beta chains were read from a single sample in a study of identical twins. TCRdb used MiXCR to reprocess the 5' RACE reads, holding one entry per CDR3 protein. The table includes about 100,000 distinct CDR3 sequences, about 5.6% detected once. Material for sequencing was memory T cells sorted from blood. The receptors derive from a woman in her forties or fifties in good health. CDR3s leave out the opening cysteine and the closing phenylalanine or tryptophan. A clone size is listed for some rows: how often the clone was seen (once, few, many), or a class if it is expanded.

size: many; V: TRBV6-5; J: TRBJ1-2; CDR3: ASRRGPGDGYT
size: many; V: TRBV19; J: TRBJ2-1; CDR3: ASTYDGGLDEQF
size: many; V: TRBV7-9; J: TRBJ1-2; CDR3: ASSNRGYGYT
size: many; V: TRBV5-8; J: TRBJ2-1; CDR3: ASSSGLAPYNEQF
size: many; V: TRBV11-2; J: TRBJ2-2; CDR3: ASSFSSGRFTGELF
size: many; V: TRBV28; J: TRBJ2-3; CDR3: ASRSSRAVPTDTQY
size: few; V: TRBV20-1; J: TRBJ2-4; CDR3: SARPPTAKNIQY
size: NA; V: TRBV19; J: TRBJ1-1; CDR3: ASSSLTVTTEAF
size: many; V: TRBV7-2; J: TRBJ2-2; CDR3: ASSLAGYTGELF
size: NA; V: TRBV11-3; J: TRBJ2-5; CDR3: ASSPDRGDSMETQY
size: NA; V: TRBV2; J: TRBJ1-5; CDR3: ASSLDSFNQPQH
size: many; V: TRBV11-2; J: TRBJ2-2; CDR3: ASSPAGRVGELF
size: many; V: TRBV18; J: TRBJ1-1; CDR3: ASSLGNGATEAF
size: many; V: TRBV12-3/TRBV12-4; J: TRBJ1-1; CDR3: ASSLAKSGTEAF
size: many; V: TRBV7-9; J: TRBJ2-1; CDR3: ASSPGRGTLMWDEQF
size: many; V: TRBV12-3/TRBV12-4; J: TRBJ1-1; CDR3: ATKPRDRGTTEAF
size: NA; V: TRBV6-6; J: TRBJ2-5; CDR3: ASSPGINGETQY
size: NA; V: TRBV29-1; J: TRBJ1-1; CDR3: SVAGGAGGSTEAF
size: many; V: TRBV6-5; J: TRBJ1-1; CDR3: ASRKRGQNTEAF
size: NA; V: TRBV10-2; J: TRBJ1-5; CDR3: ASTAGRQPQH
size: many; V: TRBV6-2/TRBV6-3; J: TRBJ2-5; CDR3: ASRTQTTQETQY
size: many; V: TRBV15; J: TRBJ2-5; CDR3: ATSRTSGEETQY
size: NA; V: TRBV12-3/TRBV12-4; J: TRBJ1-1; CDR3: ASSLAGGMNTEAF
size: many; V: TRBV20-1; J: TRBJ1-6; CDR3: SAKTQMALH
size: many; V: TRBV12-3/TRBV12-4; J: TRBJ1-6; CDR3: ASSLGPSLH
size: many; V: TRBV11-2; J: TRBJ1-1; CDR3: ASSPRQGHTEAF
size: many; V: TRBV5-1; J: TRBJ1-6; CDR3: ASSLGQGNSPLH
size: many; V: TRBV14; J: TRBJ2-5; CDR3: ASSQLVRETQY
size: many; V: TRBV4-1; J: TRBJ2-5; CDR3: ASSPQGGPGQGRGETQY
size: NA; V: TRBV30; J: TRBJ2-2; CDR3: AWGPSYIGGELF
size: NA; V: TRBV11-3; J: TRBJ2-1; CDR3: ASSSLRLGSYNEQF
size: few; V: TRBV12-3/TRBV12-4; J: TRBJ2-3; CDR3: ASSFYASGIGNTQY
size: many; V: TRBV20-1; J: TRBJ2-3; CDR3: SARVGNTQY
size: many; V: TRBV5-1; J: TRBJ1-2; CDR3: ASSPGVPGDGYT
size: many; V: TRBV24-1; J: TRBJ2-5; CDR3: ATSPGTSFQETQY
size: many; V: TRBV3-1; J: TRBJ2-2; CDR3: ASSREPTSRGGELF
size: many; V: TRBV5-1; J: TRBJ2-1; CDR3: ASSVTGTSFNEQF
size: many; V: TRBV5-5; J: TRBJ1-1; CDR3: ASSFNRGRNTEAF
size: many; V: TRBV12-3/TRBV12-4; J: TRBJ2-1; CDR3: ASSFANEQF
size: many; V: TRBV28; J: TRBJ1-5; CDR3: ASSPSPGQGGQPQH
size: many; V: TRBV5-1; J: TRBJ2-3; CDR3: ASSLERTTLLNTQY
size: NA; V: TRBV20-1; J: TRBJ2-7; CDR3: SARDPLGGNREQY
size: many; V: TRBV4-1; J: TRBJ2-3; CDR3: ASSPLTGNRDTQY
size: many; V: TRBV20-1; J: TRBJ2-2; CDR3: SARSGRAGGELF
size: many; V: TRBV2; J: TRBJ2-3; CDR3: ASSELAERSDTQY
size: many; V: TRBV12-3/TRBV12-4; J: TRBJ1-2; CDR3: ASSLLNYGYT
size: many; V: TRBV20-1; J: TRBJ1-6; CDR3: SARGVRSSYNSPLH
size: many; V: TRBV19; J: TRBJ2-2; CDR3: ASTFWRGTVGGELF